This record concerns one TCR beta chain sequence. The sample belongs to a study of T-cell reconstitution after alpha-beta-depleted transplantation in children. The library targeted TCRbeta and was prepared with unique molecular identifiers. TCRdb used MiXCR to reprocess the PCR reads, holding one entry per CDR3 protein. The sample records around 680,000 distinct CDR3 sequences, around 16% being singletons. The sequence derives from a human donor who donated a stem cell graft to a child with acute myeloid leukemia. Source: PBMCs from the stem cell graft donor, taken from the stem cell graft.

CDR3 loop: CASLRGGRQETQYF. The CDR3 coding sequence is TGTGCCAGCCTGAGGGGGGGCCGTCAAGAGACCCAGTACTTC. J is TRBJ2-5 and V is TRBV27; tentative D call: TRBD2 (7 bases). Trimming took 8 bases from V and 2 from J, leaving 15 bases between them. This CDR3 has 14 amino acids. Germline V gene sequence: CDR1 MNHEY, CDR2 SMNVEV (reference sequence).